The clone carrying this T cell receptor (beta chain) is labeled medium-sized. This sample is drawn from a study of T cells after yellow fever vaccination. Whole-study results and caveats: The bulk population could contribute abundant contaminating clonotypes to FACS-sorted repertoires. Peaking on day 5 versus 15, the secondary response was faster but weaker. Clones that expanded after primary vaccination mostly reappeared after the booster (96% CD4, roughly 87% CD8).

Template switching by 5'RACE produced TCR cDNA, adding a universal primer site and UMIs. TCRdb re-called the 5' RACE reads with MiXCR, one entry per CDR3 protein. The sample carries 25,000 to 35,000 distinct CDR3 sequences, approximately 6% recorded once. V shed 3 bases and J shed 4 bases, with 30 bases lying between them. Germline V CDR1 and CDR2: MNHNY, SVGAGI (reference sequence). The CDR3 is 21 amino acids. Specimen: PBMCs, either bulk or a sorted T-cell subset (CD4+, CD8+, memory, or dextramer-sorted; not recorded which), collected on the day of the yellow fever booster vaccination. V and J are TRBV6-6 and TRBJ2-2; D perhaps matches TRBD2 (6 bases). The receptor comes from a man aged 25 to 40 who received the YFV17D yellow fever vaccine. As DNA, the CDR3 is TGTGCCAGCAGTTATAGGGGATGGTTCGAGCCACTAGCTCGTTCCACCGGGGAGCTGTTTTTT. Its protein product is CASSYRGWFEPLARSTGELFF.